Sequencing of this TCR beta chain was carried out in a study of read filtering for tumor transcriptome and immune sequencing. Study information: The cohort had 17 to 20 men and approximately 13 women aged roughly 40 to 80, mean approximately 66 years. Overall study results and limits: Even smaller IR-seq throughput identified most shared clonotypes.

Molecular barcoded adaptors covering alpha/delta and beta/gamma chains were used on roughly 370 ng RNA. TCRdb re-called the reads with MiXCR, one entry per CDR3 protein. The sample consists of approximately 62,000 distinct CDR3 sequences, less than 20% of them appearing once. This CDR3 comprises 13 residues. V lost 3 bases and J 4 bases, leaving 13 bases between the germline ends. CDR1 is DFQATT, CDR2 SNEGSKA, per germline (reference sequence). This clonotype was found many times. The antigen is undetermined. Sampling of bone marrow took place during active disease in every patient. The source is a donor aged 40 or over with multiple myeloma. The chain links TRBV20-1 to TRBJ2-7; no clear D gene. Material: a population of CD138-negative cells sorted from bone marrow. CDR3 DNA sequence: TGCAGTGCTAGGAGTGTTGCTGCGTACGAGCAGTACTTC. This codes for CSARSVAAYEQYF.